Sequencing of this TCR beta chain was carried out in a study of cytomegalovirus exposure and HLA in healthy donors. PCR amplification relied on 60 Vbeta primers (plus 13 Jbeta primers). Profiled with immunoSEQ multiplex PCR; TCRdb holds only in-frame clones, not every one. The data contain about 130,000 clones, about 10% of them seen just once; the ten biggest clones take up 4.6%. The CDR3 runs to 14 residues. CDR1 and CDR2 (germline): LNHDA, SQIVND (reference sequence). Trimming removed 5 bases at V and 5 bases at J, with 13 bases between. The chain combines TRBV19 with TRBJ1-5; perhaps TRBD1 as D (5 bases). This receptor was obtained from a woman under 30 in good health and CMV-seropositive. Specimen: PBMCs. The CDR3 bases are TGTGCCAGTAGTCGGGGGGGTGTCGATCAGCCCCAGCATTTT. This translates into CASSRGGVDQPQHF.